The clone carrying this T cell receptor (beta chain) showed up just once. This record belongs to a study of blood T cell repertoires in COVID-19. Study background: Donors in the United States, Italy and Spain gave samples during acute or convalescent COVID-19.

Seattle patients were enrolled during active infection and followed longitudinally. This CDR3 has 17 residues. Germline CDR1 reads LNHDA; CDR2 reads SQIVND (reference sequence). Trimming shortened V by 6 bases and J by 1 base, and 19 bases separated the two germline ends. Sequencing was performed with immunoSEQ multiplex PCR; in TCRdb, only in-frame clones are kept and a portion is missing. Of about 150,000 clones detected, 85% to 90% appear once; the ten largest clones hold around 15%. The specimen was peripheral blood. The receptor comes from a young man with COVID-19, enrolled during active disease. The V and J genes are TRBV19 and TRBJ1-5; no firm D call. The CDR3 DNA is TGTGCCAGTAGCCCTGGCGGGTTTTCCCTGAGCAATCAGCCCCAGCATTTT. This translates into CASSPGGFSLSNQPQHF.